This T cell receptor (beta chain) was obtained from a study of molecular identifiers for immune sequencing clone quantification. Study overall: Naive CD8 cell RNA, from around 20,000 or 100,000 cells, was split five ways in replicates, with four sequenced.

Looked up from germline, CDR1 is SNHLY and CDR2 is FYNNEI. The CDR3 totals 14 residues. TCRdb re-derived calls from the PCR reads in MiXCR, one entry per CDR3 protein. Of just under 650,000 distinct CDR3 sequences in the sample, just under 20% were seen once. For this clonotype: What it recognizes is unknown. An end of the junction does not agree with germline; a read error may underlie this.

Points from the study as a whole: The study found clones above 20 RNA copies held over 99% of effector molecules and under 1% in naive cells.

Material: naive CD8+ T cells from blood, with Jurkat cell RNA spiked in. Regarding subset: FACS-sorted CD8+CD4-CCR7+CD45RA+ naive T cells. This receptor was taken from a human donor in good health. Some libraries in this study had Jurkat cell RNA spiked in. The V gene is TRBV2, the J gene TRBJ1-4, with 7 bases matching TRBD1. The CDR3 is CASRTGHGNEKPFF. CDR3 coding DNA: TGTGCCAGCAGGACAGGGCACGGTAATGAAAAACCGTTTTTT.